This is a list of T cell receptor beta chains from one sample in a study of identical twins. TCRdb ran MiXCR on the 5' RACE reads and lists one entry per CDR3 protein. The sample yields 400,000 to 550,000 distinct CDR3 sequences, about 20% seen once. The same data also went into a second study, on T cells expressing NK-cell markers.

The sample consisted of CD4+ T cells sorted from blood. These TCRs come from a woman under 30 in good health. Each CDR3 is given with its conserved first and last residue. D genes are given only for firm matches. Not all rows give a size; the values are once, few, many and, for expanded clones, a class.

j_gene: TRBJ1-1
abundance: many
v_gene: TRBV10-3
d_gene: TRBD1
CDR3nt: TGTGCCATCGCGGCTAAGCTCGGGGCGGTTACAGGGGCCACTGAAGCTTTCTTT
CDR3aa: CAIAAKLGAVTGATEAFF

j_gene: TRBJ1-1
abundance: few
v_gene: TRBV15
d_gene: .
CDR3nt: TGTGCCACCAGCAGCGGACCGGGCACTGAAGCTTTCTTT
CDR3aa: CATSSGPGTEAFF

j_gene: TRBJ1-2
abundance: .
v_gene: TRBV12-3/TRBV12-4
d_gene: TRBD1
CDR3nt: TGTGCCAGCAGTAAACAGGGGGGCTACACCTTC
CDR3aa: CASSKQGGYTF

j_gene: TRBJ1-2
abundance: many
v_gene: TRBV20-1
d_gene: .
CDR3nt: TGCAGTGCCAACGGGCAGGGAGGGTATGGCTACACCTTC
CDR3aa: CSANGQGGYGYTF

j_gene: TRBJ2-1
abundance: many
v_gene: TRBV4-3
d_gene: TRBD2
CDR3nt: TGCGCCAGCAGCCAAGAAGTCCTAGCGGGAGCGATTGAGCAGTTCTTC
CDR3aa: CASSQEVLAGAIEQFF

j_gene: TRBJ1-3
abundance: few
v_gene: TRBV10-3
d_gene: .
CDR3nt: TGTGCCACCCATCCGGACGGTGGAGCCATATATTTT
CDR3aa: CATHPDGGAIYF

j_gene: TRBJ2-3
abundance: few
v_gene: TRBV7-9
d_gene: .
CDR3nt: TGTGCCAGCAGCTTGGTGCCAGCGGGCACAGATACGCAGTATTTT
CDR3aa: CASSLVPAGTDTQYF

j_gene: TRBJ2-3
abundance: few
v_gene: TRBV20-1
d_gene: .
CDR3nt: TGCAGTGCTAGAGATCCCGCAGGCCCAGATACGCAGTATTTT
CDR3aa: CSARDPAGPDTQYF

j_gene: TRBJ1-6
abundance: few
v_gene: TRBV4-2
d_gene: .
CDR3nt: TGTGCCAGCAGCCAAGATACAGGCAAGGATCGAACACCCCTCCACTTT
CDR3aa: CASSQDTGKDRTPLHF

j_gene: TRBJ1-1
abundance: .
v_gene: TRBV12-3/TRBV12-4
d_gene: .
CDR3nt: TGTGCCAGCACCGCAACGACGGGGGGCACTGAAGCTTTCTTT
CDR3aa: CASTATTGGTEAFF

j_gene: TRBJ2-1
abundance: .
v_gene: TRBV5-1
d_gene: TRBD2
CDR3nt: TGCGCCAGCAAAAAGCTAGCGGGACTCAATGAGCAGTTCTTC
CDR3aa: CASKKLAGLNEQFF

j_gene: TRBJ1-2
abundance: few
v_gene: TRBV20-1
d_gene: .
CDR3nt: TGCAGTGCTAGAGTATCGGCAGGCTACACCTTC
CDR3aa: CSARVSAGYTF

j_gene: TRBJ2-1
abundance: few
v_gene: TRBV4-3
d_gene: TRBD1
CDR3nt: TGCGCCAGCAGCCAAGTGGACAGGGATGATATTGAGCAGTTCTTC
CDR3aa: CASSQVDRDDIEQFF

j_gene: TRBJ2-3
abundance: .
v_gene: TRBV2
d_gene: .
CDR3nt: TGTGCCAGCAGTGCCGACGGGACTAGCACAGATACGCAGTATTTT
CDR3aa: CASSADGTSTDTQYF

j_gene: TRBJ1-1
abundance: .
v_gene: TRBV19
d_gene: .
CDR3nt: TGTGCCAGCAGCGACTCGAACACTGAAGCTTTCTTT
CDR3aa: CASSDSNTEAFF

j_gene: TRBJ1-4
abundance: few
v_gene: TRBV11-3
d_gene: TRBD1
CDR3nt: TGTGCCAGCAGCTTTTCGTACAGGGGGAATGAGAAACTGTTTTTT
CDR3aa: CASSFSYRGNEKLFF

j_gene: TRBJ2-1
abundance: .
v_gene: TRBV6-1
d_gene: .
CDR3nt: TGTGCCAGCAGCCTCGCCGTAGATGAGCAGTTCTTC
CDR3aa: CASSLAVDEQFF

j_gene: TRBJ2-1
abundance: few
v_gene: TRBV19
d_gene: TRBD2
CDR3nt: TGTGCCAGTAAGGGAGGGATCACCTACAATGAGCAGTTCTTC
CDR3aa: CASKGGITYNEQFF

j_gene: TRBJ2-5
abundance: .
v_gene: TRBV27
d_gene: TRBD2
CDR3nt: TGTGCCAGCAGTCCTAGCGGGAGCGGAGAGACCCAGTACTTC
CDR3aa: CASSPSGSGETQYF

j_gene: TRBJ1-2
abundance: .
v_gene: TRBV11-2
d_gene: .
CDR3nt: TGTGCCAGCAGCTTAGAGGGACACTCTGTTGATGGCTACACCTTC
CDR3aa: CASSLEGHSVDGYTF

j_gene: TRBJ2-7
abundance: .
v_gene: TRBV6-5
d_gene: TRBD1
CDR3nt: TGTGCCAGCAGTTACTCGAACAGGGGCCACTACGAGCAGTACTTC
CDR3aa: CASSYSNRGHYEQYF

j_gene: TRBJ2-7
abundance: .
v_gene: TRBV6-2/TRBV6-3
d_gene: .
CDR3nt: TGTGCCAGCATCGCCAAGACCTATCTAGCCTACGAGCAGTACTTC
CDR3aa: CASIAKTYLAYEQYF

j_gene: TRBJ2-1
abundance: .
v_gene: TRBV20-1
d_gene: TRBD2
CDR3nt: TGCAGTGCTGGGGGACTAGCGGGAGGGGAGCAGTTCTTC
CDR3aa: CSAGGLAGGEQFF

j_gene: TRBJ2-3
abundance: .
v_gene: TRBV20-1
d_gene: TRBD2
CDR3nt: TGCAGTGCTAGAGGGGGCGGGGGGAAAGCAGATACGCAGTATTTT
CDR3aa: CSARGGGGKADTQYF

j_gene: TRBJ2-5
abundance: once
v_gene: TRBV5-1
d_gene: .
CDR3nt: TGCGCCAGCAGCTTGGGTGCGACTATCGGACAAGAGACCCAGTACTTC
CDR3aa: CASSLGATIGQETQYF

j_gene: TRBJ2-6
abundance: few
v_gene: TRBV5-1
d_gene: .
CDR3nt: TGCGCCAGCAGCTTGGCTAGGGCTGGGGCCAACGTCCTGACTTTC
CDR3aa: CASSLARAGANVLTF

j_gene: TRBJ2-7
abundance: few
v_gene: TRBV5-5
d_gene: .
CDR3nt: TGTGCCAGCAGCTTGGGCAATAAGGACGAGCAGTACTTC
CDR3aa: CASSLGNKDEQYF

j_gene: TRBJ2-7
abundance: .
v_gene: TRBV5-1
d_gene: TRBD1
CDR3nt: TGCGCCAGCAGCTGGACAGGGGCCTCCTACGAGCAGTACTTC
CDR3aa: CASSWTGASYEQYF

j_gene: TRBJ2-3
abundance: .
v_gene: TRBV5-5
d_gene: TRBD2
CDR3nt: TGTGCCAGCAGACTCACCGCGGGGGGGTGGACCCGCACAGATACGCAGTATTTT
CDR3aa: CASRLTAGGWTRTDTQYF

j_gene: TRBJ2-7
abundance: .
v_gene: TRBV18
d_gene: .
CDR3nt: TGTGCCAGCTCACCCGGACAGCCCTACGAGCAGTACTTC
CDR3aa: CASSPGQPYEQYF

j_gene: TRBJ2-1
abundance: many
v_gene: TRBV7-2
d_gene: .
CDR3nt: TGTGCCAGCAGCCCGATGGTCCGGTACAATGAGCAGTTCTTC
CDR3aa: CASSPMVRYNEQFF

j_gene: TRBJ2-5
abundance: few
v_gene: TRBV27
d_gene: TRBD2
CDR3nt: TGTGCCAGCAGGACGACTAGCGGGTGGAAAGAGACCCAGTACTTC
CDR3aa: CASRTTSGWKETQYF

j_gene: TRBJ2-3
abundance: few
v_gene: TRBV20-1
d_gene: TRBD2
CDR3nt: TGCAGTGCTAAACTAGCGCCAAGCGGTACGCAGTATTTT
CDR3aa: CSAKLAPSGTQYF

j_gene: TRBJ2-1
abundance: few
v_gene: TRBV3-1
d_gene: TRBD2
CDR3nt: TGTGCCAGCAGCCAAGAGTCTAGCGGGTTCTACAATGAGCAGTTCTTC
CDR3aa: CASSQESSGFYNEQFF

j_gene: TRBJ2-3
abundance: .
v_gene: TRBV12-3/TRBV12-4
d_gene: TRBD1
CDR3nt: TGTGCCAGCAGTTGCTTAGGACAGGGGGATACGCAGTATTTT
CDR3aa: CASSCLGQGDTQYF

j_gene: TRBJ1-1
abundance: few
v_gene: TRBV7-2
d_gene: TRBD1
CDR3nt: TGTGCCAGCAGCTTAACAGGGGTGAGGAACACTGAAGCTTTCTTT
CDR3aa: CASSLTGVRNTEAFF

j_gene: TRBJ1-5
abundance: many
v_gene: TRBV20-1
d_gene: .
CDR3nt: TGCAGTGCCAAGAGTTGGTCTAGCAATCAGCCCCAGCATTTT
CDR3aa: CSAKSWSSNQPQHF

j_gene: TRBJ2-7
abundance: few
v_gene: TRBV20-1
d_gene: TRBD1
CDR3nt: TGCAGTGCTAAGGGACAGGGAAGACCCTACGAGCAGTACTTC
CDR3aa: CSAKGQGRPYEQYF

j_gene: TRBJ1-2
abundance: few
v_gene: TRBV12-3/TRBV12-4
d_gene: .
CDR3nt: TGTGCCAGCAGTTTACACCGGGGAGGCTACACCTTC
CDR3aa: CASSLHRGGYTF

j_gene: TRBJ2-5
abundance: few
v_gene: TRBV20-1
d_gene: TRBD2
CDR3nt: TGCAGTGCTAGTTCGGCTAGCGGGTACGCCCAAGAGACCCAGTACTTC
CDR3aa: CSASSASGYAQETQYF

j_gene: TRBJ2-3
abundance: .
v_gene: TRBV12-3/TRBV12-4
d_gene: TRBD1
CDR3nt: TGTGCCAGCAGGTGGGACAGGAATACAGATACGCAGTATTTT
CDR3aa: CASRWDRNTDTQYF

j_gene: TRBJ2-1
abundance: .
v_gene: TRBV18
d_gene: .
CDR3nt: TGTGCCAGCTCACGCACTGATGGGGGCGGGATGCCCGACGGGACCTACAATGAGCAGTTCTTC
CDR3aa: CASSRTDGGGMPDGTYNEQFF

j_gene: TRBJ1-6
abundance: .
v_gene: TRBV3-1
d_gene: .
CDR3nt: TGTGCCAGCAACTCACAGCAGGGTGGGTCACCCCTCCACTTT
CDR3aa: CASNSQQGGSPLHF

j_gene: TRBJ1-1
abundance: .
v_gene: TRBV18
d_gene: TRBD1
CDR3nt: TGTGCCAGCTCACCAGGGACAGCGAAAACTGAAGCTTTCTTT
CDR3aa: CASSPGTAKTEAFF

j_gene: TRBJ2-1
abundance: .
v_gene: TRBV20-1
d_gene: TRBD2
CDR3nt: TGCAGTGCCCCGGGACTAGCGGGATCCAATGAGCAGTTCTTC
CDR3aa: CSAPGLAGSNEQFF

j_gene: TRBJ2-5
abundance: few
v_gene: TRBV20-1
d_gene: .
CDR3nt: TGCAGTGCTAGAGCTCTCGGGGCTCAAGAGACCCAGTACTTC
CDR3aa: CSARALGAQETQYF

j_gene: TRBJ1-5
abundance: many
v_gene: TRBV28
d_gene: .
CDR3nt: TGTGCCAGCAGTTTATACCGTCAGCCCCAGCATTTT
CDR3aa: CASSLYRQPQHF

j_gene: TRBJ1-6
abundance: few
v_gene: TRBV20-1
d_gene: .
CDR3nt: TGCAGTGCTCGACAGGTCCGAAACGATTCACCCCTCCACTTT
CDR3aa: CSARQVRNDSPLHF

j_gene: TRBJ2-3
abundance: few
v_gene: TRBV11-1
d_gene: .
CDR3nt: TGTGCCAGCAGCCCGTCTAGGGGGGGAAGTTTCGGGACAGATACGCAGTATTTT
CDR3aa: CASSPSRGGSFGTDTQYF

j_gene: TRBJ2-7
abundance: .
v_gene: TRBV20-1
d_gene: TRBD1
CDR3nt: TGCAGTGCTAGGGGACAGCCCCTAGCCCGCGAGCAGTACTTC
CDR3aa: CSARGQPLAREQYF

j_gene: TRBJ2-7
abundance: few
v_gene: TRBV6-5
d_gene: TRBD2
CDR3nt: TGTGCCAGCAGTTACTCGGGACTAGCGGGCTCCTACGAGCAGTACTTC
CDR3aa: CASSYSGLAGSYEQYF

j_gene: TRBJ1-2
abundance: .
v_gene: TRBV6-5
d_gene: TRBD1
CDR3nt: TGTGCCAGCAGTTATGGGACAGGGAACTATGGCTACACCTTC
CDR3aa: CASSYGTGNYGYTF

j_gene: TRBJ1-3
abundance: many
v_gene: TRBV6-5
d_gene: .
CDR3nt: TGTGCCGCACGAACAGCTGGAAACACCATATATTTT
CDR3aa: CAARTAGNTIYF

j_gene: TRBJ1-1
abundance: once
v_gene: TRBV6-1
d_gene: .
CDR3nt: TGTGCCAGCACTCCGCGGGGGGTCGGGACTGAAGCTTTCTTT
CDR3aa: CASTPRGVGTEAFF

j_gene: TRBJ1-1
abundance: .
v_gene: TRBV7-9
d_gene: .
CDR3nt: TGTGCCAGCAGCTTTGGGAGTTTGACTGAAGCTTTCTTT
CDR3aa: CASSFGSLTEAFF

j_gene: TRBJ1-4
abundance: .
v_gene: TRBV6-5
d_gene: .
CDR3nt: TGTGCCAGCAGTTACTGGCCGGGCGAAAAACTGTTTTTT
CDR3aa: CASSYWPGEKLFF

j_gene: TRBJ1-1
abundance: .
v_gene: TRBV12-3/TRBV12-4
d_gene: .
CDR3nt: TGTGCCAGCAGTGGGGACGGGTACACTGAAGCTTTCTTT
CDR3aa: CASSGDGYTEAFF

j_gene: TRBJ1-2
abundance: .
v_gene: TRBV12-3/TRBV12-4
d_gene: .
CDR3nt: TGTGCCAGCACTTTACGAAGGGTAGCTAACTATGGCTACACCTTC
CDR3aa: CASTLRRVANYGYTF

j_gene: TRBJ2-7
abundance: .
v_gene: TRBV20-1
d_gene: .
CDR3nt: TGCAGTGCTAGAGGGGCCCCCAGGGGGGGCTACGAGCAGTACTTC
CDR3aa: CSARGAPRGGYEQYF

j_gene: TRBJ2-5
abundance: .
v_gene: TRBV20-1
d_gene: .
CDR3nt: TGCAGTGCTAGAGACAGGGGAAGGGACATTGGGGAGACCCAGTACTTC
CDR3aa: CSARDRGRDIGETQYF